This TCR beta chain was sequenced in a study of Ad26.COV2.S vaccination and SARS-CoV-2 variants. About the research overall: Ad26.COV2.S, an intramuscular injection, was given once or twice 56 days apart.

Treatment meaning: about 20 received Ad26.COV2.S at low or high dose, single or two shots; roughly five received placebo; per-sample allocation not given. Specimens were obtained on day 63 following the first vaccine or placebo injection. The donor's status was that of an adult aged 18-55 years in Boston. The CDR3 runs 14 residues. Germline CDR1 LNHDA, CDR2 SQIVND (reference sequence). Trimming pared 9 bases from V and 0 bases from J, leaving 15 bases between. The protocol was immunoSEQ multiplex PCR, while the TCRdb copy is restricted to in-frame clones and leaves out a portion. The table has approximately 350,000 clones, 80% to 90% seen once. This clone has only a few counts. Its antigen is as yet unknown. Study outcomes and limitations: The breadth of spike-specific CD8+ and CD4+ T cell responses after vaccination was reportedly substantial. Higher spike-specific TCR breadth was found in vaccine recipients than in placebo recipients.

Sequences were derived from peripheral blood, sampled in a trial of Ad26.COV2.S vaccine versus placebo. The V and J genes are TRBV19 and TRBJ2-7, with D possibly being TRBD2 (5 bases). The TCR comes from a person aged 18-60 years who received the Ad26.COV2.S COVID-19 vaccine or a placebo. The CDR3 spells CASAKRISSYEQYF. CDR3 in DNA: TGTGCCAGCGCTAAGCGGATTAGCTCCTACGAGCAGTACTTC.